Listed below are T cell receptor beta chains from one sample, sequenced in a study of T cell responses to AZD1222 COVID-19 vaccine. Produced via immunoSEQ multiplex PCR; TCRdb's table is partial and in-frame only. The sample has approximately 100,000 clones, 90% seen once. The source material was peripheral blood, sampled on day 0 of AZD1222 vaccination. The source of these receptors is an adult in good health. Each CDR3 is given with its conserved first and last residue. The D gene is left open where the match is weak. Clone size, where shown, is once, few, many, or a class for clones that have expanded.

>TRBD2|TRBJ2-1|TRBV2|NA
CASSEALSGGVFF
TGTGCCAGCAGTGAAGCGCTAAGCGGGGGGGTTTTCTTC
>NA|TRBJ2-7|TRBV3-1/TRBV3-2|NA
CASSQREQQYF
TGTGCCAGCAGCCAGAGAGAACAGCAGTACTTC
>TRBD1|TRBJ1-3|TRBV5-1|few
CASSPGTDGNTIYF
TGCGCCAGCAGCCCCGGGACAGATGGAAACACCATATATTTT
>NA|TRBJ2-2|TRBV6-5|NA
CASIGSRTGELFF
TGTGCCAGCATTGGCAGCAGGACCGGGGAGCTGTTTTTT
>TRBD1|TRBJ1-5|TRBV19|NA
CASSMGSGGWSNQPQHF
TGTGCCAGTAGTATGGGCTCAGGGGGCTGGAGCAATCAGCCCCAGCATTTT
>TRBD1|TRBJ2-7|TRBV5-4|NA
CASSLTGTAYEQYF
TGTGCCAGCAGCTTGACAGGGACAGCCTACGAGCAGTACTTC
>NA|TRBJ2-2|TRBV7-8|NA
CASSFERPNTGELFF
TGTGCCAGCAGCTTCGAGCGGCCGAACACCGGGGAGCTGTTTTTT
>TRBD1|TRBJ1-5|TRBV7-2|NA
CASSTTGNQPQHF
TGTGCCAGCAGCACGACAGGGAATCAGCCCCAGCATTTT
>TRBD1|TRBJ1-1|TRBV3-1/TRBV3-2|once
CASSQTDRGYSEAFF
TGTGCCAGCAGCCAAACGGACAGGGGTTACTCTGAAGCTTTCTTT
>NA|TRBJ1-3|TRBV7-4|NA
CASSLPGPSCGNTIYF
TGTGCCAGCAGCCTTCCGGGGCCCTCCTGCGGAAACACCATATATTTT
>NA|TRBJ1-2|TRBV2|NA
CASSEERDYGYTF
TGTGCCAGCAGTGAAGAAAGGGACTATGGCTACACCTTC
>TRBD1|TRBJ2-5|TRBV4-2|NA
CASSRRDRGQGETQYF
TGTGCCAGCAGCCGACGGGACAGGGGGCAAGGGGAGACCCAGTACTTC
>TRBD2|TRBJ2-2|TRBV5-1|once
CASSLGTSGPELFF
TGCGCCAGCAGCTTAGGGACTAGCGGGCCCGAGCTGTTTTTT
>NA|TRBJ1-2|TRBV10-3|NA
CAISESSLVRAYGYTF
TGTGCCATCAGTGAGTCGAGTCTTGTCAGGGCTTATGGCTACACCTTC
>TRBD1|TRBJ1-1|TRBV10-3|NA
CAISEDRVDMNTEAFF
TGTGCCATCAGCGAGGACAGGGTCGATATGAACACTGAAGCTTTCTTT
>TRBD1|TRBJ2-3|TRBV24-1|NA
CATSDRTGQITDTQYF
TGTGCCACCAGTGACAGGACAGGGCAAATCACAGATACGCAGTATTTT
>TRBD1|TRBJ1-6|TRBV4-1|NA
CASSPGGRGRGSPLHF
TGCGCCAGCAGCCCAGGGGGTAGGGGCCGGGGTTCACCCCTCCACTTT
>NA|TRBJ1-1|TRBV5-6|NA
CASSLGGGATEAFF
TGTGCCAGCAGCTTGGGCGGAGGGGCGACTGAAGCTTTCTTT
>NA|TRBJ1-6|TRBV7-9|NA
CASSLAVGSPLHF
TGTGCCAGCAGCTTAGCGGTTGGATCACCCCTCCACTTT
>NA|TRBJ1-2|TRBV3-1/TRBV3-2|NA
CASSPSGGGYGYTF
TGTGCCAGCAGCCCATCGGGAGGTGGCTATGGCTACACCTTC
>NA|TRBJ1-1|TRBV6-5|NA
CASRQLFEGSTEAFF
TGTGCCAGCAGACAACTTTTTGAGGGAAGCACTGAAGCTTTCTTT
>NA|TRBJ2-7|TRBV5-1|once
CASSLWAFREQYF
TGCGCCAGCAGCCTCTGGGCCTTCAGGGAGCAGTACTTC
>TRBD1|TRBJ2-1|TRBV7-8|NA
CASSLAWDRGDNEQFF
TGTGCCAGCAGCTTAGCCTGGGACAGGGGGGACAATGAGCAGTTCTTC
>NA|TRBJ1-1|TRBV5-4|few
CASSSRAREAFF
TGTGCCAGCAGCTCCCGGGCGCGCGAAGCTTTCTTT
>NA|TRBJ2-7|TRBV27|NA
CASSSVYYHEQYF
TGTGCCAGCAGCTCTGTATACTACCACGAGCAGTACTTC
>TRBD1|TRBJ2-2|TRBV5-1|NA
CASSEGTGGGFTGELFF
TGCGCCAGCTCCGAGGGGACAGGGGGCGGTTTCACCGGGGAGCTGTTTTTT
>TRBD1|TRBJ1-2|TRBV24-1|NA
CATSDLHGRGLMGGYTF
TGTGCCACCAGTGATTTGCATGGCAGGGGGCTGATGGGCGGCTACACCTTC
>NA|TRBJ2-1|TRBV7-9|NA
CASMAEGVHNEQFF
TGTGCCAGCATGGCGGAGGGAGTTCACAATGAGCAGTTCTTC
>NA|TRBJ1-2|TRBV27|NA
CASSLGTGDGYTF
TGTGCCAGCAGTTTAGGCACGGGAGATGGCTACACCTTC
>NA|TRBJ2-7|TRBV5-1|NA
CASSLDSQSYEQYF
TGCGCCAGCAGCTTGGACTCCCAGTCCTACGAGCAGTACTTC
>NA|TRBJ2-1|TRBV3-1/TRBV3-2|NA
CASSLMTGSYNEQFF
TGTGCCAGCAGTCTCATGACGGGGTCTTACAATGAGCAGTTCTTC
>NA|TRBJ2-3|TRBV5-4|NA
CASSLVGGAYTDTQYF
TGTGCCAGCAGCTTGGTGGGGGGTGCTTACACAGATACGCAGTATTTT
>TRBD1|TRBJ2-5|TRBV6-5|NA
CASSYSRRTGEETQYF
TGTGCCAGCAGTTACTCTAGGCGGACAGGAGAAGAGACCCAGTACTTC
>NA|TRBJ1-2|TRBV6-1|NA
CASSDPLFGQHGYTF
TGTGCCAGCAGTGACCCTTTGTTCGGTCAGCATGGCTACACCTTC
>TRBD1|TRBJ1-2|TRBV7-8|NA
CASSLAPGQGNYGYTF
TGTGCCAGCAGCCTGGCCCCGGGACAGGGTAACTATGGCTACACCTTC
>TRBD1|TRBJ1-2|TRBV7-2|NA
CASSSQTGSLDGYTF
TGTGCCAGCAGCTCCCAGACAGGGTCGTTGGACGGCTACACCTTC
>TRBD1|TRBJ1-1|TRBV7-3|NA
CASSPGDRREAFF
TGTGCCAGCAGCCCGGGGGACAGGCGTGAAGCTTTCTTT
>TRBD1|TRBJ1-2|TRBV6-5|NA
CASSSSDRPNYGYTF
TGTGCCAGCAGTTCCTCGGACAGGCCGAACTATGGCTACACCTTC
>TRBD1|TRBJ2-1|TRBV5-1|NA
CASSLGDSLYNEQFF
TGCGCCAGCAGCTTGGGGGACAGCCTCTACAATGAGCAGTTCTTC
>TRBD1|TRBJ1-1|TRBV2|NA
CASPGTGGEFFTEAFF
TGTGCCAGCCCCGGGACAGGAGGCGAGTTTTTCACTGAAGCTTTCTTT
>NA|TRBJ2-1|TRBV12-3/TRBV12-4|NA
CASSWESYNEQFF
TGTGCCAGCAGTTGGGAGTCGTACAATGAGCAGTTCTTC
>NA|TRBJ2-7|TRBV6-5|NA
CASTSWAPGKDEQYF
TGTGCCAGCACGAGTTGGGCCCCGGGGAAGGACGAGCAGTACTTC
>NA|TRBJ2-3|TRBV5-1|NA
CASSSGIGLDTQYF
TGCGCCAGCAGCTCGGGGATCGGGTTAGATACGCAGTATTTT
>NA|TRBJ1-4|TRBV18|NA
CASSRALNEKLFF
TGTGCCAGCTCACGGGCCCTTAATGAAAAACTGTTTTTT
>NA|TRBJ2-2|TRBV29-1|NA
CSAYLSGLGELFF
TGCAGCGCCTATCTGTCAGGGCTTGGAGAGCTGTTTTTT
>NA|TRBJ1-3|TRBV5-1|NA
CASSLAPVFSGNTIYF
TGCGCCAGCAGCTTGGCCCCGGTATTCAGTGGAAACACCATATATTTT
>NA|TRBJ1-1|TRBV12-3/TRBV12-4|NA
CASSLGVGTEAFF
TGTGCCAGCAGTTTAGGAGTGGGCACTGAAGCTTTCTTT
>TRBD2|TRBJ2-7|TRBV18|NA
CASSPSGGSYEQYF
TGTGCCAGCTCACCGTCGGGAGGGTCCTACGAGCAGTACTTC
>TRBD1|TRBJ1-5|TRBV2|NA
CASATGEEQPQHF
TGTGCCAGCGCCACAGGGGAGGAGCAGCCCCAGCATTTT
>TRBD2|TRBJ2-1|TRBV4-2|once
CASSQSSTASGSNEQFF
TGTGCCAGCAGCCAATCCTCCACCGCTAGCGGTTCAAATGAGCAGTTCTTC